This is a list of T cell receptor beta chains from one sample in a study of T cell repertoires in cytomegalovirus infection. A single record per CDR3 protein comes from TCRdb applying MiXCR to the reads. The sample includes under 150,000 distinct CDR3 sequences, roughly 9% of them seen just once. The source material was PBMCs. The source is a human donor in good health (CMV status not recorded). Some clones in this sample may be carry-over from other donors' samples. CDR3s include the opening cysteine and the closing phenylalanine or tryptophan. Fields, in order: D gene, clone size, V gene, J gene, CDR3 protein, CDR3 DNA. A D gene is named only where the DNA matches it firmly. Size values are once, few and many counts, or a class for expanded clones, and some rows have none.

d_call: -; clone_size: -; v_call: TRBV18; j_call: TRBJ2-1; cdr3_aa: CASSNLRDTNEQFF; cdr3_nt: TGTGCCAGCTCAAATCTCCGGGACACCAATGAGCAGTTCTTC
d_call: TRBD2; clone_size: many; v_call: TRBV12-3/TRBV12-4; j_call: TRBJ2-1; cdr3_aa: CASSLPLAGPFNEQFF; cdr3_nt: TGTGCCAGCAGTTTACCCCTAGCGGGACCCTTCAATGAGCAGTTCTTC
d_call: -; clone_size: many; v_call: TRBV7-9; j_call: TRBJ1-1; cdr3_aa: CASSLASKNTEAFF; cdr3_nt: TGTGCCAGCAGCTTAGCGTCAAAAAACACTGAAGCTTTCTTT
d_call: TRBD1; clone_size: -; v_call: TRBV29-1; j_call: TRBJ2-1; cdr3_aa: CSVEVPGQGSNEQFF; cdr3_nt: TGCAGCGTTGAGGTCCCGGGACAGGGTTCCAATGAGCAGTTCTTC
d_call: TRBD1; clone_size: many; v_call: TRBV6-5; j_call: TRBJ1-5; cdr3_aa: CATRTGGYSNQPQHF; cdr3_nt: TGTGCCACCCGGACAGGGGGCTATAGCAATCAGCCCCAGCATTTT
d_call: TRBD2; clone_size: few; v_call: TRBV5-4; j_call: TRBJ2-1; cdr3_aa: CASSGGGGEINEQFF; cdr3_nt: TGTGCCAGCAGCGGAGGCGGGGGGGAGATCAATGAGCAGTTCTTC
d_call: -; clone_size: -; v_call: TRBV25-1; j_call: TRBJ2-2; cdr3_aa: CASKAANTVNTGELFF; cdr3_nt: TGTGCCAGCAAGGCAGCTAACACAGTAAACACCGGGGAGCTGTTTTTT
d_call: -; clone_size: many; v_call: TRBV28; j_call: TRBJ2-5; cdr3_aa: CASSRVVGETQYF; cdr3_nt: TGTGCCAGCAGTCGAGTGGTCGGGGAGACCCAGTACTTC
d_call: -; clone_size: many; v_call: TRBV20-1; j_call: TRBJ1-1; cdr3_aa: CSASSIGGTEAFF; cdr3_nt: TGCAGTGCTAGTAGTATCGGGGGGACTGAAGCTTTCTTT
d_call: TRBD1; clone_size: many; v_call: TRBV10-3; j_call: TRBJ1-3; cdr3_aa: CAIHGTGTGNTIYF; cdr3_nt: TGTGCCATCCACGGGACAGGCACTGGAAACACCATATATTTT
d_call: TRBD2; clone_size: many; v_call: TRBV7-2; j_call: TRBJ2-5; cdr3_aa: CASSLVGTSGGARETQYF; cdr3_nt: TGTGCCAGCAGCTTAGTGGGGACTAGCGGGGGGGCCCGAGAGACCCAGTACTTC
d_call: TRBD1; clone_size: -; v_call: TRBV20-1; j_call: TRBJ2-7; cdr3_aa: CSANGDRELEQYF; cdr3_nt: TGCAGTGCTAATGGTGACAGGGAGTTGGAGCAGTACTTC
d_call: -; clone_size: -; v_call: TRBV2; j_call: TRBJ2-7; cdr3_aa: CASQKAGYEQYF; cdr3_nt: TGTGCCAGCCAGAAAGCGGGCTACGAGCAGTACTTC
d_call: -; clone_size: many; v_call: TRBV11-2; j_call: TRBJ2-1; cdr3_aa: CASSFGQLGSNEQFF; cdr3_nt: TGTGCCAGCAGCTTTGGACAGCTGGGATCCAATGAGCAGTTCTTC
d_call: TRBD2; clone_size: -; v_call: TRBV7-9; j_call: TRBJ2-3; cdr3_aa: CASSDGLAGGRTQYF; cdr3_nt: TGTGCCAGCAGCGACGGACTAGCGGGGGGACGGACGCAGTATTTT
d_call: -; clone_size: many; v_call: TRBV7-8; j_call: TRBJ2-2; cdr3_aa: CASSRGEETGELFF; cdr3_nt: TGTGCCAGCAGCCGGGGTGAAGAGACCGGGGAGCTGTTTTTT
d_call: -; clone_size: many; v_call: TRBV25-1; j_call: TRBJ2-4; cdr3_aa: CASSVGGLAKNIQYF; cdr3_nt: TGTGCCAGCAGTGTAGGTGGGCTAGCCAAAAACATTCAGTACTTC
d_call: TRBD1; clone_size: few; v_call: TRBV28; j_call: TRBJ1-5; cdr3_aa: CASSFRQGHQPQHF; cdr3_nt: TGTGCCAGCAGTTTTCGACAGGGCCATCAGCCCCAGCATTTT
d_call: -; clone_size: many; v_call: TRBV28; j_call: TRBJ1-1; cdr3_aa: CASRVEHTEAFF; cdr3_nt: TGTGCCAGCAGGGTCGAGCACACTGAAGCTTTCTTT
d_call: -; clone_size: many; v_call: TRBV29-1; j_call: TRBJ1-2; cdr3_aa: CSVIRSLTNYGYTF; cdr3_nt: TGCAGCGTCATCCGGTCCTTAACTAACTATGGCTACACCTTC
d_call: -; clone_size: -; v_call: TRBV20-1; j_call: TRBJ1-1; cdr3_aa: CSAQPGRNEAFF; cdr3_nt: TGCAGTGCTCAGCCCGGACGGAATGAAGCTTTCTTT
d_call: -; clone_size: -; v_call: TRBV2; j_call: TRBJ2-5; cdr3_aa: CASREQGETQYF; cdr3_nt: TGTGCCAGCAGGGAACAGGGAGAGACCCAGTACTTC
d_call: -; clone_size: -; v_call: TRBV19; j_call: TRBJ2-2; cdr3_aa: CASWSGELFF; cdr3_nt: TGTGCCAGTTGGTCCGGGGAGCTGTTTTTT
d_call: -; clone_size: many; v_call: TRBV7-2; j_call: TRBJ2-5; cdr3_aa: CASSFSQETQYF; cdr3_nt: TGTGCCAGCAGCTTCAGCCAAGAGACCCAGTACTTC
d_call: -; clone_size: many; v_call: TRBV28; j_call: TRBJ1-1; cdr3_aa: CASYSLNTEAFF; cdr3_nt: TGTGCCAGTTATAGCTTGAACACTGAAGCTTTCTTT
d_call: -; clone_size: few; v_call: TRBV19; j_call: TRBJ1-3; cdr3_aa: CASSIGRGSGNTIYF; cdr3_nt: TGTGCCAGTAGCATCGGACGCGGCTCTGGAAACACCATATATTTT
d_call: -; clone_size: many; v_call: TRBV29-1; j_call: TRBJ2-3; cdr3_aa: CSVTDRTDTQYF; cdr3_nt: TGCAGCGTCACGGACCGGACAGATACGCAGTATTTT
d_call: -; clone_size: many; v_call: TRBV28; j_call: TRBJ2-3; cdr3_aa: CASSSPTGSTDTQYF; cdr3_nt: TGTGCCAGCAGCTCACCGACTGGCAGCACAGATACGCAGTATTTT
d_call: TRBD2; clone_size: many; v_call: TRBV28; j_call: TRBJ2-3; cdr3_aa: CASSSPAGGPADTQYF; cdr3_nt: TGTGCCAGCAGTTCCCCAGCGGGGGGGCCGGCAGATACGCAGTATTTT
d_call: -; clone_size: many; v_call: TRBV7-2; j_call: TRBJ2-7; cdr3_aa: CASRNAGTNEQYF; cdr3_nt: TGTGCCAGCAGAAACGCCGGGACAAACGAGCAGTACTTC
d_call: TRBD2; clone_size: -; v_call: TRBV7-2; j_call: TRBJ2-3; cdr3_aa: CASSTPLGLAGGPGTATQYF; cdr3_nt: TGTGCCAGCAGCACCCCCCTGGGTCTAGCGGGGGGACCCGGCACAGCTACGCAGTATTTT
d_call: -; clone_size: few; v_call: TRBV28; j_call: TRBJ1-5; cdr3_aa: CASSWGEQPQHF; cdr3_nt: TGTGCCAGCAGCTGGGGGGAGCAGCCCCAGCATTTT
d_call: TRBD2; clone_size: -; v_call: TRBV19; j_call: TRBJ2-1; cdr3_aa: CASTATGGPPYNEQFF; cdr3_nt: TGTGCCAGTACGGCGACGGGGGGGCCACCCTACAATGAGCAGTTCTTC
d_call: -; clone_size: -; v_call: TRBV5-6; j_call: TRBJ1-6; cdr3_aa: CASSFYQSNSPLHF; cdr3_nt: TGTGCCAGCAGCTTTTATCAGTCTAATTCACCCCTCCACTTT
d_call: -; clone_size: few; v_call: TRBV3-1; j_call: TRBJ1-1; cdr3_aa: CASSQPTGTEAFF; cdr3_nt: TGTGCCAGCAGCCAGCCCACAGGGACTGAAGCTTTCTTT
d_call: -; clone_size: few; v_call: TRBV19; j_call: TRBJ2-1; cdr3_aa: CASSRVYNEQFF; cdr3_nt: TGTGCCAGTAGTCGGGTATACAATGAGCAGTTCTTC
d_call: TRBD1; clone_size: many; v_call: TRBV2; j_call: TRBJ1-3; cdr3_aa: CASKRTGTGNTIYF; cdr3_nt: TGTGCCAGCAAAAGGACAGGGACTGGAAACACCATATATTTT
d_call: -; clone_size: many; v_call: TRBV7-9; j_call: TRBJ1-6; cdr3_aa: CASSPSKGGPRDSPLHF; cdr3_nt: TGTGCCAGCAGCCCGTCCAAGGGGGGACCCCGGGATTCACCCCTCCACTTT
d_call: -; clone_size: many; v_call: TRBV7-6; j_call: TRBJ2-1; cdr3_aa: CASSLVRQGGEQFF; cdr3_nt: TGTGCCAGCAGCTTAGTTCGGCAGGGGGGCGAGCAGTTCTTC
d_call: -; clone_size: few; v_call: TRBV20-1; j_call: TRBJ1-5; cdr3_aa: CSAKTGRDQPQHF; cdr3_nt: TGCAGTGCCAAAACAGGGAGGGATCAGCCCCAGCATTTT
d_call: -; clone_size: few; v_call: TRBV2; j_call: TRBJ1-5; cdr3_aa: CASSEAPVPGQRNQPQHF; cdr3_nt: TGTGCCAGCAGTGAAGCCCCCGTACCGGGACAACGCAATCAGCCCCAGCATTTT